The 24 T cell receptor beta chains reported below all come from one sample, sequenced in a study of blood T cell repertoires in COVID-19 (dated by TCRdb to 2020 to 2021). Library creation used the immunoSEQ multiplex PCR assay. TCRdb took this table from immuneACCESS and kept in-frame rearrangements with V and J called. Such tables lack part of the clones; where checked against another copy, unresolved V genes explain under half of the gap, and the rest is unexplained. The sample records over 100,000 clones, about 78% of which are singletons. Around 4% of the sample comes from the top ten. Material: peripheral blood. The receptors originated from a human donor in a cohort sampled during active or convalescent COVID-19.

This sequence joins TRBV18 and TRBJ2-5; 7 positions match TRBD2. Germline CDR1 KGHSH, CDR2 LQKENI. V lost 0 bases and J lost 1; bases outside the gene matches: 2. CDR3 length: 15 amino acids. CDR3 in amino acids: CASSPPAGIQETQYF. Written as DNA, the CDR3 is TGTGCCAGCTCACCACCAGCGGGGATCCAAGAGACCCAGTACTTC.

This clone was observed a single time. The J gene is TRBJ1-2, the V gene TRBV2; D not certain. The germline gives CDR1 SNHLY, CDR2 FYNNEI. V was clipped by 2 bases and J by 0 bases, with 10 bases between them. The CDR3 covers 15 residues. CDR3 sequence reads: CASSEFGRANYGYTF. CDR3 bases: TGTGCCAGCAGTGAATTCGGGCGGGCTAACTATGGCTACACCTTC.

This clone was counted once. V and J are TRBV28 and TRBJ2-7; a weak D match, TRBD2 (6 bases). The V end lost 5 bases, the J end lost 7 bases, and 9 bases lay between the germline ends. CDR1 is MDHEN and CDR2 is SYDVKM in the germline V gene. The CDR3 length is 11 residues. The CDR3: CASSPRGEQYF. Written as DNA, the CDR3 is TGTGCCAGCAGTCCCCGGGGGGAGCAGTACTTC.

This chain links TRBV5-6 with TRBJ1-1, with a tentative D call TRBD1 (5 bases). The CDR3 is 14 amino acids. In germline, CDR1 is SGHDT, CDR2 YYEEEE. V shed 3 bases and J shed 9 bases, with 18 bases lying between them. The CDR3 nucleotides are TGTGCCAGCAGCTCCCAGGGAATTACTCCTAAAGCTTTCTTT. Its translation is CASSSQGITPKAFF.

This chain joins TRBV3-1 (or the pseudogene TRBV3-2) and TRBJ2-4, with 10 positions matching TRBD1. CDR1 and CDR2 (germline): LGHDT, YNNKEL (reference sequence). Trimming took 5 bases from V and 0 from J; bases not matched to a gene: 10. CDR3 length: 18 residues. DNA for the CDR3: TGTGCCAGCAGCGTTCGGACAGGGGGTCCCCTAGCCAAAAACATTCAGTACTTC. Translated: CASSVRTGGPLAKNIQYF.

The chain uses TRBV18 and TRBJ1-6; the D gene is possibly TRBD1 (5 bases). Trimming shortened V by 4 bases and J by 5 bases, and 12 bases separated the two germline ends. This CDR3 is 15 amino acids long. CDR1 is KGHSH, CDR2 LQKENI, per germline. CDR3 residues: CASSRQLSDNSPLHF. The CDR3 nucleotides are TGTGCCAGCTCACGACAGCTATCGGATAATTCACCCCTCCACTTT.

Written as DNA, the CDR3 is TGTGCCAGCAGCCTCTCCTATGTTCAGTATTTT. Translating it yields CASSLSYVQYF. The gene calls are TRBV7-8 and TRBJ2-3, with D uncertain. Trimming shortened V by 5 bases and J by 12 bases, and 12 bases separated the two germline ends. In germline, CDR1 is SGHVS, CDR2 FQNEAQ. This CDR3 has 11 residues.

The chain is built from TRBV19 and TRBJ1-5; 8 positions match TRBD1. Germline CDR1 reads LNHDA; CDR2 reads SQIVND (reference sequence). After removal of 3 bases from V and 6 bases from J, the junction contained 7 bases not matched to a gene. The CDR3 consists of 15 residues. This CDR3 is CASSIAGGAGQPQHF. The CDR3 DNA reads TGTGCCAGTAGTATTGCAGGGGGCGCGGGTCAGCCCCAGCATTTT.

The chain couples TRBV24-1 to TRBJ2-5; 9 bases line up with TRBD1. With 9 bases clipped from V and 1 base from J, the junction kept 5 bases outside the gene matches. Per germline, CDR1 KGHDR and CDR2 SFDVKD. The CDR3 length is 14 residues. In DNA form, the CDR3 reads TGTGCCACCTCCGGGACAGGGCCCCAAGAGACCCAGTACTTC. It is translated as CATSGTGPQETQYF.

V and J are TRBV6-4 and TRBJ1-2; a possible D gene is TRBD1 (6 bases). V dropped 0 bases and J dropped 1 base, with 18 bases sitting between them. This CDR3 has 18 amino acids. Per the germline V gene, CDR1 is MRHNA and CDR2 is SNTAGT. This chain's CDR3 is CASSDSKQGQLCNYGYTF. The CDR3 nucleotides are TGTGCCAGCAGTGACTCGAAACAGGGCCAACTATGTAACTATGGCTACACCTTC.

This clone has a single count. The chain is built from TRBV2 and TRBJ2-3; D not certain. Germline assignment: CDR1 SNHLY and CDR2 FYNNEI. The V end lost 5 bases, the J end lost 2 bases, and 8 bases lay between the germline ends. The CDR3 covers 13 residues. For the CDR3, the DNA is TGTGCCAGCAGTATCCGGTTCACAGATACGCAGTATTTT. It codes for CASSIRFTDTQYF. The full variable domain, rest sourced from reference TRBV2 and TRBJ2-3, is EPEVTQTPSHQVTQMGQEVILRCVPISNHLYFYWYRQILGQKVEFLVSFYNNEISEKSEIFDDQFSVERPDGSNFTLKIRSTKLEDSAMYFCASSIRFTDTQYFGPGTRLTVL.

The CDR3 loop reads CASSLQTGTVNNEQFF. The CDR3 nucleotides read TGTGCCAGCAGCCTACAGACCGGGACAGTAAATAATGAGCAGTTCTTC. V and J are TRBV7-8 and TRBJ2-1; 7 positions agree with TRBD1. V shed 5 bases, J shed 7 bases, and the junction held 14 bases outside the gene matches. This CDR3 region has 16 residues. Germline V CDR1 and CDR2: SGHVS, FQNEAQ.

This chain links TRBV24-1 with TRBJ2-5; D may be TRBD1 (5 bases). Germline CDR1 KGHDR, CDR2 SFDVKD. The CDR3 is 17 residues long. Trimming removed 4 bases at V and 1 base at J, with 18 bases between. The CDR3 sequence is CATSDLDSYRIQETQYF. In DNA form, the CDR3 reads TGTGCCACCAGTGACCTTGACAGCTATAGGATCCAAGAGACCCAGTACTTC.

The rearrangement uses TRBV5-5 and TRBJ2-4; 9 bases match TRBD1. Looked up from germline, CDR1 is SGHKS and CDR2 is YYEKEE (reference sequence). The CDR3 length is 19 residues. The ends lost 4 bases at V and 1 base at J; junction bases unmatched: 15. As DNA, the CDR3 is TGTGCCAGCAGCCCCGCCCGGGACAGGGTCGTTTTGGCCAAAAACATTCAGTACTTC. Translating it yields CASSPARDRVVLAKNIQYF.

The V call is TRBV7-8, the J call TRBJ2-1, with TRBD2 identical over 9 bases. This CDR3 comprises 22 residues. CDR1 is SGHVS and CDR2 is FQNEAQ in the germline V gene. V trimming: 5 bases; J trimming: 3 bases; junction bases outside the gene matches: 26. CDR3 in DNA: TGTGCCAGCAGCGCTTTCCGGGGGTCCGAATCTTTAGCGGGAGTGTTCTACAATGAGCAGTTCTTC. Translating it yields CASSAFRGSESLAGVFYNEQFF.

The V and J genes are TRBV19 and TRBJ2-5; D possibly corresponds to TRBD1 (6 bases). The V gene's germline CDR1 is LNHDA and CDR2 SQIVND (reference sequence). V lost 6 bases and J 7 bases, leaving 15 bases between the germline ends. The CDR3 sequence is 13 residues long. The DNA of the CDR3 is TGTGCCAGTAGCAACGACAGGTCAGGGACCCAGTACTTC. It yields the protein CASSNDRSGTQYF.

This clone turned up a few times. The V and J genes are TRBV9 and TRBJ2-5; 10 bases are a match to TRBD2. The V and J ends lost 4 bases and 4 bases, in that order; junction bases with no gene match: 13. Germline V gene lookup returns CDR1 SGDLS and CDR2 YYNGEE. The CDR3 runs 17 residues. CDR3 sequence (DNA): TGTGCCAGCAGCCCCGGCCTAGCGGGAGCTGTCCCAGAGACCCAGTACTTC. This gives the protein CASSPGLAGAVPETQYF.

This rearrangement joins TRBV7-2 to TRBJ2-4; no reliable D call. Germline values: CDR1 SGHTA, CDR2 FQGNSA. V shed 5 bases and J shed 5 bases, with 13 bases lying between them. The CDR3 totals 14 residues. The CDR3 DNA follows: TGTGCCAGCAGCCCAGGATTCTGGGAAAACATTCAGTACTTC. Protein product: CASSPGFWENIQYF.

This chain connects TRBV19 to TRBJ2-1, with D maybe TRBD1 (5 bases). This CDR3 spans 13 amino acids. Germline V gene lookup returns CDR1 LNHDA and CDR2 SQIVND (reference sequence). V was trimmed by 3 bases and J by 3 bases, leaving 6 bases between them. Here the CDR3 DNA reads TGTGCCAGTAGTATGCAGGGCTACAATGAGCAGTTCTTC. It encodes CASSMQGYNEQFF.

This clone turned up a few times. In nucleotides, the CDR3 is TGTGCCAGCAGTGAAAGCGGGGGCTGGGAGCAGCCCCAGCATTTT. Protein: CASSESGGWEQPQHF. This sequence joins TRBV6-1 and TRBJ1-5; perhaps TRBD1 as D (6 bases). Germline V CDR1 and CDR2: MNHNS, SASEGT. V was shortened by 2 bases and J by 7 bases, with 15 bases between the two germline ends. The CDR3 contains 15 residues.

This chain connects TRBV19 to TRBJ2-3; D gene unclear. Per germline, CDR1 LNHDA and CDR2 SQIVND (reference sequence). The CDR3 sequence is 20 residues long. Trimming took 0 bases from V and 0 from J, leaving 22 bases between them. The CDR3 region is CASSIEGPWAAITSTDTQYF. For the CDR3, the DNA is TGTGCCAGTAGTATAGAAGGCCCGTGGGCAGCCATTACTAGCACAGATACGCAGTATTTT. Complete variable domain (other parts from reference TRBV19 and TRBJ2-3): DGGITQSPKYLFRKEGQNVTLSCEQNLNHDAMYWYRQDPGQGLRLIYYSQIVNDFQKGDIAEGYSVSREKKESFPLTVTSAQKNPTAFYLCASSIEGPWAAITSTDTQYFGPGTRLTVL.

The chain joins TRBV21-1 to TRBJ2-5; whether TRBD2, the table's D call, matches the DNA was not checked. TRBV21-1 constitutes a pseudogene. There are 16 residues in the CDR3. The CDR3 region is CASSKLAGGPLETQYF. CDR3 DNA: TGTGCCAGCAGCAAATTAGCGGGAGGGCCGTTGGAGACCCAGTACTTC.

For the CDR3, the DNA is TGTGCCAGCAGGTCCGACAGGGATAATTCACCCCTCCACTTT. This translates into CASRSDRDNSPLHF. The gene calls are TRBV11-1 and TRBJ1-6, with 7 bases aligning to TRBD1. The trim removed 6 bases at V and 5 bases at J, leaving 4 bases unmatched. Germline V lookup: CDR1 SGHAT, CDR2 FQDESV (reference sequence). The CDR3 length is 14 residues. Together with reference TRBV11-1 and TRBJ1-6, the CDR3 gives the full variable domain: EAEVAQSPRYKITEKSQAVAFWCDPISGHATLYWYRQILGQGPELLVQFQDESVVDDSQLPKDRFSAERLKGVDSTLKIQPAELGDSAMYLCASRSDRDNSPLHFGNGTRLTVT.

The CDR3 region is CASSQETHRATGNTIYF. CDR3 DNA sequence: TGTGCCAGCAGCCAAGAGACCCACAGGGCTACGGGAAACACCATATATTTT. The chain recombines TRBV3-1 (or the pseudogene TRBV3-2) with TRBJ1-3; tentatively, D is TRBD1 (6 bases). The CDR3 spans 17 residues. The V gene's germline CDR1 is LGHDT and CDR2 YNNKEL (reference sequence). V dropped 0 bases and J dropped 4 bases, with 16 bases sitting between them.